A few counts support the clone carrying this T cell receptor (beta chain). Its cognate antigen is unknown. TCRdb called the 5' RACE reads again in MiXCR, with one record for every CDR3 protein. The sample has 500,000 or so distinct CDR3 sequences; about 5.2% are singletons. The data stem from a study of CD8 T cells in ankylosing spondylitis. Study conclusions and caveats: There was reportedly significant enrichment of clones that were disease-linked in matched ankylosing spondylitis synovial fluid. Seemingly characteristic of ankylosing spondylitis blood was a TCR beta motif consisting of about 8 highly homologous variants.

The CDR3 is 13 residues long. Deletions cut 1 base from V and 11 bases from J, with 17 bases between. From germline, CDR1 is DFQATT and CDR2 SNEGSKA (reference sequence). The receptor's source is a male donor with ankylosing spondylitis. The chain joins TRBV20-1 to TRBJ1-1; tentative D call: TRBD1 (5 bases). Sequenced input: blood, either unsorted or a sorted T cell fraction (not recorded which). This CDR3 is CSARGPGPDRAFF. CDR3 bases: TGCAGTGCTAGAGGCCCGGGACCGGATCGGGCTTTCTTT.